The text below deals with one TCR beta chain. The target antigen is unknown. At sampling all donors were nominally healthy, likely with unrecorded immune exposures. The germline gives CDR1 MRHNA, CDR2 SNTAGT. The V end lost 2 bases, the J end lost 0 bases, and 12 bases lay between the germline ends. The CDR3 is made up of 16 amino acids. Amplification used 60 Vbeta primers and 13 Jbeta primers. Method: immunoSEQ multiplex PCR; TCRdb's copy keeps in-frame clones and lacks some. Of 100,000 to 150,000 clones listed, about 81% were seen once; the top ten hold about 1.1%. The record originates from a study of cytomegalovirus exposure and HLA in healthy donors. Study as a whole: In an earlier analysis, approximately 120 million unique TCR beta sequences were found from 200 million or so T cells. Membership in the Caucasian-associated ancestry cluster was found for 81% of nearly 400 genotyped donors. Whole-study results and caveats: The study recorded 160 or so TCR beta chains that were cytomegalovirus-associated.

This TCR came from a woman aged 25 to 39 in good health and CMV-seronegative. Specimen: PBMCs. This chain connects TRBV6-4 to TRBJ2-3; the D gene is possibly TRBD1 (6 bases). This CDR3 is CASSDAEGGSTDTQYF. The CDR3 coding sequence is TGTGCCAGCAGTGACGCAGAAGGGGGTAGCACAGATACGCAGTATTTT.